The source of this T cell receptor (beta chain) is a study of blood T cell repertoires in COVID-19. Study as a whole: T cells, B-cell-depleted T cells, or PBMCs provided the cDNA or gDNA that served as material.

Under the authors' procedure: By means of reference gene primer amplification, nucleated cell counts were estimated. Produced via immunoSEQ multiplex PCR; TCRdb's table is partial and in-frame only. V and J calls and clone size are those listed in that table; D and trimming were worked out from the DNA. This sample has approximately 68,000 clones, with around 86% found just once. Germline-derived CDR1 and CDR2 are SQVTM and ANQGSEA. The CDR3 spans 13 residues. V lost 2 bases to trimming and J lost 4 bases, with 11 bases between them. This clone occurred a few times. The sequencing input was peripheral blood. The J gene is TRBJ1-2, the V gene TRBV29-1; D is uncertain. The sequence was collected from a man in his fifties with active COVID-19. CDR3 amino acids: CSVESRLSYGYTF. DNA of the CDR3: TGCAGCGTTGAATCCAGACTGAGCTATGGCTACACCTTC.